These 3 T cell receptor beta chains were sequenced from one sample in a study of T cells after yellow fever vaccination. TCRdb processed the 5' RACE reads anew with MiXCR; each CDR3 protein has one entry. The table lists 250,000 or so distinct CDR3 sequences, about 7.1% of them singletons. This specimen was CD4+ T cells sorted from PBMCs, taken 15 days after the yellow fever booster vaccination. These receptors were collected from a man younger than 45 who received the YFV17D yellow fever vaccine.

This clonotype was seen at least ten times. The V gene is TRBV20-1, the J gene TRBJ2-1; a possible D gene is TRBD1 (5 bases). This CDR3 has 12 residues. The V gene's germline CDR1 is DFQATT and CDR2 SNEGSKA (reference sequence). The V and J ends lost 6 bases and 10 bases respectively, with 16 bases between them. This chain's CDR3 is CSAVGQPPEQFF. The CDR3 bases are TGCAGTGCAGTCGGACAACCGCCGGAGCAGTTCTTC.

This clonotype was seen at least ten times. This chain joins TRBV5-1 and TRBJ2-7, with a possible D match to TRBD2 (5 bases). CDR3 length: 12 residues. Germline CDR1 SGHRS, CDR2 YFSETQ. V gave up 4 bases and J gave up 5 bases, with 10 bases separating them. CDR3 region: CASSATRDEQYF. In DNA form, the CDR3 reads TGCGCCAGCAGCGCCACTAGGGACGAGCAGTACTTC.

This clonotype has a handful of counts. V usage is TRBV20-1 and J usage is TRBJ2-1, with 13 nucleotides matching TRBD2. In germline, CDR1 is DFQATT, CDR2 SNEGSKA (reference sequence). This CDR3 spans 15 amino acids. V trimming: 3 bases; J trimming: 9 bases; junction bases outside the gene matches: 8. The CDR3 nucleotides read TGCAGTGCTAGTTCCGGGACTAGCGGGAAGGTTGAGCAGTTCTTC. Residues: CSASSGTSGKVEQFF.